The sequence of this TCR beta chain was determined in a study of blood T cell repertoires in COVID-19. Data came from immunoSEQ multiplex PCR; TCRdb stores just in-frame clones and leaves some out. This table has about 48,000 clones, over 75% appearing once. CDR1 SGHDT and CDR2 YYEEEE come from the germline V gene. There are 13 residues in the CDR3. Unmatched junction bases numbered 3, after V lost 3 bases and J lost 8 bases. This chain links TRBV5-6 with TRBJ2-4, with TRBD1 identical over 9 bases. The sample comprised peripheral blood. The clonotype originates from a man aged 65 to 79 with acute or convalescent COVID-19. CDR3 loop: CASSYDRGDIQYF. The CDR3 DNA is TGTGCCAGCAGCTACGACAGGGGGGACATTCAGTACTTC.